The 11 T cell receptor beta chains presented below share a single source sample, sequenced in a study of cytotoxic CD8 clonotypes in ibrutinib-treated CLL. Clones were sequenced by immunoSEQ multiplex PCR, and TCRdb holds only the in-frame ones, with some missing. The top ten clones hold more than 10% of a sample with some 140,000 clones, around 93% of them seen once. The input for sequencing was PBMCs, taken after 12 months of ibrutinib treatment. The origin of the receptors is a human donor with chronic lymphocytic leukemia.

The rearrangement links TRBV11-2 to TRBJ2-4; TRBD1 matches at 7 bases. This CDR3 region has 15 residues. The V and J ends lost 5 bases and 7 bases, in that order; junction bases with no gene match: 11. CDR1 and CDR2 from the germline V gene are SGHAT and FQNNGV. The CDR3 protein is CASSQVWGRGNIQYF. As DNA, the CDR3 is TGTGCCAGCAGCCAGGTGTGGGGCAGGGGGAACATTCAGTACTTC.

The chain links TRBV5-1 to TRBJ2-5; 9 bases map to TRBD2. The CDR3 runs to 16 residues. Germline V lookup: CDR1 SGHRS, CDR2 YFSETQ. The V gene end was trimmed by 0 bases and the J gene end by 5 bases; junction bases not matched to a gene: 8. CDR3 nucleotide sequence: TGCGCCAGCAGCTTGGGAATGGCGGGAGGGCCGGAGACCCAGTACTTC. This translates into CASSLGMAGGPETQYF.

Here the CDR3 DNA reads TGTGCCAGTAGTCGGACAGTTACCTACGAGCAGTACTTC. Translated, it gives CASSRTVTYEQYF. The chain recombines TRBV19 with TRBJ2-7; D may be TRBD1 (6 bases). This CDR3 spans 13 amino acids. Germline V gene sequence: CDR1 LNHDA, CDR2 SQIVND (reference sequence). The V and J ends lost 5 bases and 2 bases respectively, with 10 bases between them.

In DNA form, the CDR3 reads TGTGCCAGCAGAACCGCATCGAGTTTGGAGACCCAGTACTTC. As protein: CASRTASSLETQYF. The rearrangement uses TRBV11-1 and TRBJ2-5; D not certain. In germline, CDR1 is SGHAT, CDR2 FQDESV (reference sequence). This CDR3 has 14 amino acids. With 6 bases removed from V and 5 bases from J, the gap between germline ends came to 16 bases. Based on the CDR3 plus reference TRBV11-1 and TRBJ2-5, the full variable domain is EAEVAQSPRYKITEKSQAVAFWCDPISGHATLYWYRQILGQGPELLVQFQDESVVDDSQLPKDRFSAERLKGVDSTLKIQPAELGDSAMYLCASRTASSLETQYFGPGTRLLVL.

The chain has TRBV5-8 and TRBJ2-7; 7 bases are a match to TRBD1. This CDR3 has 14 residues. V shed 3 bases and J 4 bases; nucleotides not matched to a gene: 7. Germline lookup yields CDR1 SGHTS and CDR2 YDEGEE. CDR3 bases: TGTGCCAGCAGCTGGTTGACAGGGCGGTACGAGCAGTACTTC. The encoded protein is CASSWLTGRYEQYF.

The CDR3 sequence: CAIPRGRGGYTF. CDR3 DNA sequence: TGTGCCATCCCTCGTGGTCGTGGGGGCTACACCTTC. The chain has TRBV28 and TRBJ1-2; unclear D gene. Trimming took off 10 bases at V and 8 bases at J, with 17 bases between the two ends. The CDR3 spans 12 residues. CDR1 is MDHEN and CDR2 is SYDVKM in the germline V gene.

This clone was detected only once. This sequence joins TRBV5-4 and TRBJ2-1; no clear D gene. The CDR3 extends over 14 amino acids. CDR1 and CDR2 (germline): SGHNT, YYREEE (reference sequence). Trimming removed 1 base at V and 5 bases at J, with 10 bases between. The CDR3 sequence: CASSLRSENNEQFF. In DNA, the CDR3 is TGTGCCAGCAGCTTGAGGTCTGAAAACAATGAGCAGTTCTTC.

In its sample, this clone was seen once. The V and J genes are TRBV28 and TRBJ1-5, with a tentative D call TRBD1 (5 bases). CDR3 length: 17 amino acids. The ends were cut back, 5 bases at V and 5 bases at J, with 22 bases in the middle. The V gene's germline CDR1 is MDHEN and CDR2 SYDVKM. CDR3: CASSALIGPSGDQPQHF. In nucleotides, the CDR3 is TGTGCCAGCAGTGCTCTCATTGGGCCTTCGGGGGATCAGCCCCAGCATTTT.

V gene TRBV5-1 combines with J gene TRBJ2-1; 8 nucleotides match TRBD2. Germline CDR1 and CDR2: SGHRS and YFSETQ. The V and J ends lost 6 bases and 9 bases, in that order; junction bases with no gene match: 14. The CDR3 is made up of 15 amino acids. For the CDR3, the DNA is TGCGCCAGCACCGTCCTAGCGGGCGAGATCGGTGAGCAGTTCTTC. Translating gives CASTVLAGEIGEQFF.

The V gene is TRBV5-4, the J gene TRBJ2-1; D is unresolved. Germline assignment: CDR1 SGHNT and CDR2 YYREEE (reference sequence). This CDR3 is 13 amino acids long. The ends were cut back, 4 bases at V and 4 bases at J, with 9 bases in the middle. Here the CDR3 DNA reads TGTGCCAGCAGCGTGACCCTATACAATGAGCAGTTCTTC. It is translated as CASSVTLYNEQFF.

The CDR3 reads CASSFGSMGYTF. CDR3 DNA sequence: TGTGCCAGCAGTTTTGGGTCTATGGGCTACACCTTC. The rearrangement uses TRBV28 and TRBJ1-2; D is unresolved. This CDR3 contains 12 residues. Trimming removed 3 bases at V and 8 bases at J, with 10 bases between. Per the germline V gene, CDR1 is MDHEN and CDR2 is SYDVKM.